This T cell receptor (beta chain) is from a study of CD8+ T cells in alopecia areata. The study's findings and limits: Clonality in lesional scalp, especially alopecia totalis/universalis, exceeded that of normal scalp. Treatment with tofacitinib significantly lowered scalp clonality and reduced expanded CD8+ clones among the top 100.

Turning to this clone: The antigen remains undetermined.

The CDR3 sequence is 15 residues long. Germline V CDR1 and CDR2: SNHLY, FYNNEI. The V and J ends lost 4 bases and 3 bases, in that order; junction bases with no gene match: 6. The treatment here: oral pan-JAK inhibitor, 5-10 mg twice daily. It was cDNA, reverse transcribed from extracted RNA, that served as the sequencing template. Assay used: immunoSEQ multiplex PCR; TCRdb lists only in-frame clones, some missing. The sample lists roughly 280,000 clones, roughly 63% seen once, with 0.75% to 0.95% in the top ten. The source of this sequence is a human donor with alopecia areata. This sample comprised CD4+ T cells sorted from blood, obtained at approximately week 52, from a patient treated with tofacitinib. The V and J genes are TRBV2 and TRBJ1-1; 9 nucleotides agree with TRBD1. The CDR3 spells CASSGRDRDDTEAFF. The CDR3 DNA follows: TGTGCCAGCAGTGGCCGGGACAGGGACGACACTGAAGCTTTCTTT. The whole variable domain, remainder taken from reference TRBV2 and TRBJ1-1, is EPEVTQTPSHQVTQMGQEVILRCVPISNHLYFYWYRQILGQKVEFLVSFYNNEISEKSEIFDDQFSVERPDGSNFTLKIRSTKLEDSAMYFCASSGRDRDDTEAFFGQGTRLTVV.